This is a list of T cell receptor beta chains from one sample in a study of T-cell memory formation after mild COVID-19. Each CDR3 protein is one row after TCRdb ran MiXCR on the 5' RACE reads. The repertoire includes some 40,000 distinct CDR3 sequences, about 7.3% of them detected once, and about 1.5% sits in the top ten. Input material: PBMCs or a T cell subset sorted from them (not recorded which). The receptors here all came from a man younger than 35 who had mild COVID-19 (a few samples of this study predate the infection). Cell type and time point are not known. Each CDR3 is given with its conserved first and last residue. D genes are given only for firm matches. Size is omitted from some rows. Given values are once, few, many or a class for expanded clones.

v_gene: TRBV29-1; len: 14; j_gene: TRBJ2-2; d_gene: TRBD1; abundance: few; CDR3nt: TGCAGCGTCCGACAGGGCCCGTCCGCCGGGGAGCTGTTTTTT; CDR3aa: CSVRQGPSAGELFF
v_gene: TRBV7-9; len: 13; j_gene: TRBJ1-1; d_gene: NA; abundance: few; CDR3nt: TGTGCCAGCAGCCAGAGGGGGGACGCTGAAGCTTTCTTT; CDR3aa: CASSQRGDAEAFF
v_gene: TRBV24-1; len: 15; j_gene: TRBJ1-1; d_gene: TRBD1; abundance: few; CDR3nt: TGTGCCACCAGTGATTCCCCAGGGGGGAACACTGAAGCTTTCTTT; CDR3aa: CATSDSPGGNTEAFF
v_gene: TRBV11-2; len: 13; j_gene: TRBJ2-7; d_gene: NA; abundance: few; CDR3nt: TGTGCCAGCAGCCGAGCGGCTTCCTACGAGCAGTACTTC; CDR3aa: CASSRAASYEQYF
v_gene: TRBV11-2; len: 12; j_gene: TRBJ1-1; d_gene: NA; abundance: few; CDR3nt: TGTGCCAGCAGCTTACAATACACTGAAGCTTTCTTT; CDR3aa: CASSLQYTEAFF
v_gene: TRBV2; len: 14; j_gene: TRBJ1-6; d_gene: NA; abundance: few; CDR3nt: TGTGCCAGCAGTGGATGGATCTATAATTCACCCCTCCACTTT; CDR3aa: CASSGWIYNSPLHF
v_gene: TRBV12-3/TRBV12-4; len: 13; j_gene: TRBJ1-1; d_gene: NA; abundance: NA; CDR3nt: TGTGCCAGCAGATCGACGGTGAACACTGAAGCTTTCTTT; CDR3aa: CASRSTVNTEAFF
v_gene: TRBV9; len: 14; j_gene: TRBJ1-2; d_gene: NA; abundance: NA; CDR3nt: TGTGCCAGCAGCGTAGCTTTAGGTGGCTATGGCTACACCTTC; CDR3aa: CASSVALGGYGYTF
v_gene: TRBV28; len: 12; j_gene: TRBJ1-2; d_gene: NA; abundance: NA; CDR3nt: TGTGCCAGCAGTTTGCACGGGAGCGGCTACACCTTC; CDR3aa: CASSLHGSGYTF
v_gene: TRBV12-3/TRBV12-4; len: 13; j_gene: TRBJ2-1; d_gene: TRBD1; abundance: NA; CDR3nt: TGTGCCAGCATAAGGACAGGGAACAATGAGCAGTTCTTC; CDR3aa: CASIRTGNNEQFF
v_gene: TRBV7-2; len: 18; j_gene: TRBJ2-5; d_gene: TRBD2; abundance: many; CDR3nt: TGTGCCAGCAGCTTAGCGAGCGGACTAGCGGGGATTAAGGTGACCCAGTACTTC; CDR3aa: CASSLASGLAGIKVTQYF
v_gene: TRBV7-9; len: 17; j_gene: TRBJ2-3; d_gene: NA; abundance: many; CDR3nt: TGTGCCAGCAGCTTAAGTTGGCCCACCGTATTCTCAGATACGCAGTATTTT; CDR3aa: CASSLSWPTVFSDTQYF
v_gene: TRBV6-7; len: 16; j_gene: TRBJ2-3; d_gene: NA; abundance: NA; CDR3nt: TGTGCCAGCAGAACAAGTCGGAACCTAAGCACAGATACGCAGTATTTT; CDR3aa: CASRTSRNLSTDTQYF
v_gene: TRBV7-9; len: 14; j_gene: TRBJ2-3; d_gene: NA; abundance: many; CDR3nt: TGTGCCAGCAGCTTTGTGGAGAGCACAGATACGCAGTATTTT; CDR3aa: CASSFVESTDTQYF
v_gene: TRBV7-2; len: 13; j_gene: TRBJ1-1; d_gene: NA; abundance: many; CDR3nt: TGTGCCAGCAGCGCGACAGTGAACACTGAAGCTTTCTTT; CDR3aa: CASSATVNTEAFF
v_gene: TRBV5-1; len: 19; j_gene: TRBJ1-6; d_gene: NA; abundance: few; CDR3nt: TGCGCCAGCAGCTCCGATTATGGCTTCGGCGGGGGGAAGTATTCACCCCTCCACTTT; CDR3aa: CASSSDYGFGGGKYSPLHF
v_gene: TRBV5-1; len: 17; j_gene: TRBJ2-5; d_gene: NA; abundance: few; CDR3nt: TGCGCCAGCAGTTCTCCCCCCCAGGACAGAGCCCAAGAGACCCAGTACTTC; CDR3aa: CASSSPPQDRAQETQYF
v_gene: TRBV29-1; len: 12; j_gene: TRBJ2-2; d_gene: NA; abundance: NA; CDR3nt: TGCAGCGCCCGTGGGGCGAGCGGGGAGCTGTTTTTT; CDR3aa: CSARGASGELFF
v_gene: TRBV4-2; len: 15; j_gene: TRBJ2-1; d_gene: NA; abundance: few; CDR3nt: TGTGCCAGCAGCCAAGCAACAGGTACCTACAATGAGCAGTTCTTC; CDR3aa: CASSQATGTYNEQFF
v_gene: TRBV7-9; len: 14; j_gene: TRBJ2-3; d_gene: NA; abundance: few; CDR3nt: TGTGCCAGCAGCTTTCAGCTAGCCCCAGATACGCAGTATTTT; CDR3aa: CASSFQLAPDTQYF
v_gene: TRBV4-2; len: 17; j_gene: TRBJ2-3; d_gene: NA; abundance: many; CDR3nt: TGTGCCAGCAGCCAAGAGGCCCGCGGGCGGGGCACAGATACGCAGTATTTT; CDR3aa: CASSQEARGRGTDTQYF
v_gene: TRBV5-1; len: 14; j_gene: TRBJ1-2; d_gene: NA; abundance: NA; CDR3nt: TGCGCCAGCAGCTTAGGAGTCCCTAACTATGGCTACACCTTC; CDR3aa: CASSLGVPNYGYTF
v_gene: TRBV4-2; len: 17; j_gene: TRBJ2-3; d_gene: NA; abundance: many; CDR3nt: TGTGCCAGCAGCCAAGTCGCACTTGCGTCACCTTCCGATACGCAGTATTTT; CDR3aa: CASSQVALASPSDTQYF
v_gene: TRBV2; len: 14; j_gene: TRBJ2-1; d_gene: NA; abundance: few; CDR3nt: TGTGCCAGCAGTGCTGTGGGGCGTACAAATGAGCAGTTCTTC; CDR3aa: CASSAVGRTNEQFF
v_gene: TRBV6-5; len: 14; j_gene: TRBJ1-1; d_gene: NA; abundance: NA; CDR3nt: TGTGCCAGCAGTTACTCGAAGTACGGGACCGAAGCTTTCTTT; CDR3aa: CASSYSKYGTEAFF
v_gene: TRBV20-1; len: 13; j_gene: TRBJ1-3; d_gene: NA; abundance: NA; CDR3nt: TGCAGTGCTGTGAGGATCTCTGGAAACACCATATATTTT; CDR3aa: CSAVRISGNTIYF
v_gene: TRBV5-6; len: 16; j_gene: TRBJ2-5; d_gene: NA; abundance: many; CDR3nt: TGTGCCAGCAGCTTTTTCGGCCTCGACCGGCAAGAGACCCAGTACTTC; CDR3aa: CASSFFGLDRQETQYF
v_gene: TRBV6-5; len: 14; j_gene: TRBJ1-1; d_gene: TRBD1; abundance: many; CDR3nt: TGTGCCAGTCACACCGGGACAGGGAGGACTGAAGCTTTCTTT; CDR3aa: CASHTGTGRTEAFF
v_gene: TRBV9; len: 14; j_gene: TRBJ1-1; d_gene: TRBD1; abundance: few; CDR3nt: TGTGCCAGCAGCCTTACAGGGGTTCGCACTGAAGCTTTCTTT; CDR3aa: CASSLTGVRTEAFF
v_gene: TRBV29-1; len: 13; j_gene: TRBJ2-5; d_gene: TRBD1; abundance: few; CDR3nt: TGCAGCGTCGAGGGGACAGACCAAGAGACCCAGTACTTC; CDR3aa: CSVEGTDQETQYF
v_gene: TRBV5-1; len: 14; j_gene: TRBJ1-1; d_gene: NA; abundance: few; CDR3nt: TGCGCCAGCAGCCCCTCTCGTGGGAACACTGAAGCTTTCTTT; CDR3aa: CASSPSRGNTEAFF
v_gene: TRBV5-1; len: 15; j_gene: TRBJ2-3; d_gene: TRBD2; abundance: few; CDR3nt: TGCGCCAGCAGCCCCTTAGCGGGGGGGCTAGATACGCAGTATTTT; CDR3aa: CASSPLAGGLDTQYF
v_gene: TRBV11-2; len: 17; j_gene: TRBJ2-1; d_gene: TRBD2; abundance: NA; CDR3nt: TGTGCCAGCAGCTTAGCGGGGGGGCTACCAGTGGACAATGAGCAGTTCTTC; CDR3aa: CASSLAGGLPVDNEQFF
v_gene: TRBV7-2; len: 15; j_gene: TRBJ2-2; d_gene: NA; abundance: medium-sized; CDR3nt: TGTGCCAGCAGCTTAGTGGGCGGACCGTCCGTGACTGCGTTTTTT; CDR3aa: CASSLVGGPSVTAFF
v_gene: TRBV5-1; len: 14; j_gene: TRBJ2-3; d_gene: NA; abundance: many; CDR3nt: TGCGCCAGCAGCTTAGGGGACAACACAGATACGCAGTATTTT; CDR3aa: CASSLGDNTDTQYF
v_gene: TRBV4-3; len: 12; j_gene: TRBJ1-2; d_gene: NA; abundance: few; CDR3nt: TGCGCCAGCAGCAGTGGGCGGTATGGCTACACCTTC; CDR3aa: CASSSGRYGYTF
v_gene: TRBV5-1; len: 15; j_gene: TRBJ2-5; d_gene: NA; abundance: many; CDR3nt: TGCGCCAGCAACCCTGGGAGGGGGGGGGCCGAGACCCAGTACTTC; CDR3aa: CASNPGRGGAETQYF
v_gene: TRBV6-4; len: 12; j_gene: TRBJ2-2; d_gene: NA; abundance: few; CDR3nt: TGTGCCAGCAGTGACCAATACGGGGAGCTGTTTTTT; CDR3aa: CASSDQYGELFF
v_gene: TRBV21-1; len: 14; j_gene: TRBJ1-1; d_gene: NA; abundance: NA; CDR3nt: TGTGCCAGCAGCAAAAAGATGATGAACACTGAAGCTTTCTTT; CDR3aa: CASSKKMMNTEAFF
v_gene: TRBV6-2/TRBV6-3; len: 15; j_gene: TRBJ2-7; d_gene: NA; abundance: few; CDR3nt: TGTGCCAGCAGTTACCTCGGGGGACCCACCTACGAGCAGTACTTC; CDR3aa: CASSYLGGPTYEQYF
v_gene: TRBV2; len: 12; j_gene: TRBJ2-5; d_gene: NA; abundance: NA; CDR3nt: TGTGCCAGCAGTACAGGGAGGGAGACCCAGTACTTC; CDR3aa: CASSTGRETQYF
v_gene: TRBV27; len: 11; j_gene: TRBJ1-1; d_gene: NA; abundance: NA; CDR3nt: TGTGCCAGCAGAAGTCAGGGGGAAGCTTTCTTT; CDR3aa: CASRSQGEAFF
v_gene: TRBV5-1; len: 15; j_gene: TRBJ2-1; d_gene: NA; abundance: many; CDR3nt: TGCGCCAGCAGCTTTTTCGCGGGGGCCGCCAATGAGCAGTTCTTC; CDR3aa: CASSFFAGAANEQFF
v_gene: TRBV7-9; len: 15; j_gene: TRBJ2-3; d_gene: NA; abundance: many; CDR3nt: TGTGCCAGCAGCCGATCCGGGGGAGCCGCAGATACGCAGTATTTT; CDR3aa: CASSRSGGAADTQYF
v_gene: TRBV18; len: 16; j_gene: TRBJ2-2; d_gene: NA; abundance: few; CDR3nt: TGTGCCAGCTCACTAAGGGCAGGGACCTCCACCGGGGAGCTGTTTTTT; CDR3aa: CASSLRAGTSTGELFF
v_gene: TRBV12-3/TRBV12-4; len: 14; j_gene: TRBJ2-7; d_gene: NA; abundance: many; CDR3nt: TGTGCCAGCAGTTTAGAACAGGGTTTGAACGAGCAGTACTTC; CDR3aa: CASSLEQGLNEQYF
v_gene: TRBV6-5; len: 18; j_gene: TRBJ2-4; d_gene: NA; abundance: few; CDR3nt: TGTGCCAGCAGTTACTCACCGTGGACAGACGAAGCCAAAAACATTCAGTACTTC; CDR3aa: CASSYSPWTDEAKNIQYF
v_gene: TRBV7-2; len: 12; j_gene: TRBJ1-6; d_gene: NA; abundance: NA; CDR3nt: TGTGCCAGCAGCTTAGTCAGTTCACCCCTCCACTTT; CDR3aa: CASSLVSSPLHF
v_gene: TRBV4-3; len: 16; j_gene: TRBJ2-3; d_gene: TRBD1; abundance: NA; CDR3nt: TGCGCCAGCAGCCAAGACCCGGACAGGGGTTCGGATACGCAGTATTTT; CDR3aa: CASSQDPDRGSDTQYF
v_gene: TRBV5-5; len: 14; j_gene: TRBJ1-5; d_gene: NA; abundance: few; CDR3nt: TGTGCCAGCAGCTCATCCAGGGAGGCCGGGCCCCAGCATTTT; CDR3aa: CASSSSREAGPQHF
v_gene: TRBV7-6; len: 14; j_gene: TRBJ2-3; d_gene: TRBD2; abundance: many; CDR3nt: TGTGCCAGCAGCTCACTAGCGAGGACAGATACGCAGTATTTT; CDR3aa: CASSSLARTDTQYF
v_gene: TRBV6-2/TRBV6-3; len: 14; j_gene: TRBJ2-7; d_gene: TRBD2; abundance: NA; CDR3nt: TGTGCCAGCACCACGGACCGGCGACTAGCCGAGCAGTACTTC; CDR3aa: CASTTDRRLAEQYF
v_gene: TRBV6-6; len: 13; j_gene: TRBJ1-2; d_gene: NA; abundance: NA; CDR3nt: TGTGCCGGACGATTTATTACAGGGTATGGCTACACCTTC; CDR3aa: CAGRFITGYGYTF